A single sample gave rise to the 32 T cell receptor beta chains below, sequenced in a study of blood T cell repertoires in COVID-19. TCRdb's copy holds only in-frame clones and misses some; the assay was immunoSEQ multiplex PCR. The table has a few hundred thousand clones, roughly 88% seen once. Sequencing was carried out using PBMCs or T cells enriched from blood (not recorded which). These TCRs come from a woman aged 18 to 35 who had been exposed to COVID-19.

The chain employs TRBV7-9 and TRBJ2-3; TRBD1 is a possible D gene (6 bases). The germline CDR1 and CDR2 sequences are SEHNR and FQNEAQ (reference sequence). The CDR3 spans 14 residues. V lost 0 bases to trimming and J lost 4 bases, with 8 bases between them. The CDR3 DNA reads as TGTGCCAGCAGCTTAGCGGGGGCCCCAGATACGCAGTATTTT. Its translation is CASSLAGAPDTQYF.

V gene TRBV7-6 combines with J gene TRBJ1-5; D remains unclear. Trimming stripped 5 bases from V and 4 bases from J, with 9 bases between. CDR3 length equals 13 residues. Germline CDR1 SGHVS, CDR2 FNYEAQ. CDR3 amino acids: CASSPLRNQPQHF. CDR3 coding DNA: TGTGCCAGCAGCCCACTCCGAAATCAGCCCCAGCATTTT.

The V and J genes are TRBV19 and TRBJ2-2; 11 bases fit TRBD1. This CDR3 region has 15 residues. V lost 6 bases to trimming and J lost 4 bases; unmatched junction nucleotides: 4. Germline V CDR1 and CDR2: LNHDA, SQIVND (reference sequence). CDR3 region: CASSGQGARTGELFF. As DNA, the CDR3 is TGTGCCAGTAGCGGACAGGGGGCCCGCACCGGGGAGCTGTTTTTT.

CDR3 sequence reads: CASSSPLLSNEQFF. In nucleotides, the CDR3 is TGTGCCAGCAGCTCCCCCCTTTTGAGCAATGAGCAGTTCTTC. The chain combines TRBV11-2 with TRBJ2-1; D uncertain. The length of the CDR3 is 14 residues. V gave up 4 bases and J gave up 6 bases, with 13 bases separating them. Germline CDR1 SGHAT, CDR2 FQNNGV.

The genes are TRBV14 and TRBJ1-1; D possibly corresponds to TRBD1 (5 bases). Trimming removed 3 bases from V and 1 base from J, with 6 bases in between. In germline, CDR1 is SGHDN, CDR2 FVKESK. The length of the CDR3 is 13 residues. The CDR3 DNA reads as TGTGCCAGCAGCCACGGGGGGAACACTGAAGCTTTCTTT. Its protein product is CASSHGGNTEAFF.

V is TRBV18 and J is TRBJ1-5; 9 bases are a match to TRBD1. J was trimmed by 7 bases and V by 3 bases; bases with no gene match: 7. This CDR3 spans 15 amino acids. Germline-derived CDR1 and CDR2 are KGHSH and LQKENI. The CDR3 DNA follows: TGTGCCAGCTCACCGACGGGGACAGGGCAACAGCCCCAGCATTTT. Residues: CASSPTGTGQQPQHF.

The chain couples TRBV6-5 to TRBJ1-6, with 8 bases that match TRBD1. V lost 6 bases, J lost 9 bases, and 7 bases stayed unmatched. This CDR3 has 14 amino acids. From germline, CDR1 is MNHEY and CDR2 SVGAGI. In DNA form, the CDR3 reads TGTGCCAGCAGGACGGGACAGGCTTCTTCACCCCTCCACTTT. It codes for CASRTGQASSPLHF.

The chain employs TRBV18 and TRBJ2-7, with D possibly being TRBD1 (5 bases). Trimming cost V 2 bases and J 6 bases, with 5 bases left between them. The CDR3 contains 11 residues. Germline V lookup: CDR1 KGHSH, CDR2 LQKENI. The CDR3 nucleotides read TGTGCCAGCTCACCAGGGGCCGAGCAGTACTTC. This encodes CASSPGAEQYF. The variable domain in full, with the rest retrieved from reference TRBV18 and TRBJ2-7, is NAGVMQNPRHLVRRRGQEARLRCSPMKGHSHVYWYRQLPEEGLKFMVYLQKENIIDESGMPKERFSAEFPKEGPSILRIQQVVRGDSAAYFCASSPGAEQYFGPGTRLTVT.

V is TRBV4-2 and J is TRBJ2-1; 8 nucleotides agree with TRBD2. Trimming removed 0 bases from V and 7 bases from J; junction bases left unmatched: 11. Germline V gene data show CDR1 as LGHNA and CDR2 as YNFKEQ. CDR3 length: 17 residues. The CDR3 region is CASSQDTSGGPRNEQFF. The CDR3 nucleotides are TGTGCCAGCAGCCAAGATACTAGCGGAGGCCCCCGGAATGAGCAGTTCTTC.

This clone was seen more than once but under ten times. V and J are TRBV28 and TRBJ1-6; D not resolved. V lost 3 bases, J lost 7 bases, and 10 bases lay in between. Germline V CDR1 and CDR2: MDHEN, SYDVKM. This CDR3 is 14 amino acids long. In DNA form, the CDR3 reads TGTGCCAGCAGTTTGAGGGTCTTGAATTCACCCCTCCACTTT. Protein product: CASSLRVLNSPLHF.

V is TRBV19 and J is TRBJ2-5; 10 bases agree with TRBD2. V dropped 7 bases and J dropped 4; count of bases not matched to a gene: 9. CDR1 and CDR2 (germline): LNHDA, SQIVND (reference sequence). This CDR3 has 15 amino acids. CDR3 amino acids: CASTETSGSLETQYF. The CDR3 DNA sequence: TGTGCCAGTACCGAGACTAGCGGGTCCTTAGAGACCCAGTACTTC.

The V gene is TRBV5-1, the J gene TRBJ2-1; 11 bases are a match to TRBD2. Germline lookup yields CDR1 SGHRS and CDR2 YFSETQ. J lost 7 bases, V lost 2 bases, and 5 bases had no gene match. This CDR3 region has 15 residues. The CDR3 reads CASSFSLAGVNEQFF. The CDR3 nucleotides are TGCGCCAGCAGCTTCTCACTAGCGGGAGTGAATGAGCAGTTCTTC.

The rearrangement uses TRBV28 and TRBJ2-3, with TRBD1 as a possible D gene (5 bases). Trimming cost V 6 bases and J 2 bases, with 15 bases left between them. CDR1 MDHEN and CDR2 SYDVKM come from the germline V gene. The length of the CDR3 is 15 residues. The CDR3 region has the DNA TGTGCCAGCAGGGGGCTTCGAGTCCTCACAGATACGCAGTATTTT. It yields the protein CASRGLRVLTDTQYF.

CDR3 residues: CASSPAGSLSGANVLTF. The DNA for the CDR3 is TGTGCCAGTAGTCCCGCAGGGTCGCTCTCTGGGGCCAACGTCCTGACTTTC. The chain carries TRBV19 and TRBJ2-6; D possibly corresponds to TRBD1 (5 bases). The CDR3 has 17 amino acids. The germline V gene encodes CDR1 LNHDA and CDR2 SQIVND (reference sequence). V was pared by 5 bases and J by 0 bases, with 14 bases between.

CDR3 bases: TGTGCCAGCAGCACCGGGACGGGAGGCCATGAGCAGTTCTTC. This encodes CASSTGTGGHEQFF. J is TRBJ2-1 and V is TRBV5-8; TRBD2 matches 7 bases. The J segment lost 8 bases and the V segment lost 4 bases, leaving 9 bases of the junction unmatched. CDR1 and CDR2 from the germline V gene are SGHTS and YDEGEE. The CDR3 loop spans 14 amino acids.

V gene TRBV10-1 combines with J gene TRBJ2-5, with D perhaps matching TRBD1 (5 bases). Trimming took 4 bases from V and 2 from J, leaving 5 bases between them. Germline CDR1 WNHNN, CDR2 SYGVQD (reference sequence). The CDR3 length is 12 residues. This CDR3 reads CASSGQQETQYF. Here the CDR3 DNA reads TGCGCCAGCAGTGGACAGCAAGAGACCCAGTACTTC.

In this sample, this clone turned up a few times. CDR3 residues: CASGLGGQGINYGYTF. As DNA, the CDR3 is TGTGCTAGTGGTTTGGGCGGACAGGGGATCAACTATGGCTACACCTTC. V is TRBV12-5 and J is TRBJ1-2; 9 bases are shared with TRBD1. This CDR3 region has 16 residues. Per the germline V gene, CDR1 is LGHNT and CDR2 is FRNRAP. The J segment lost 2 bases and the V segment lost 1 base, leaving 5 bases of the junction unmatched.

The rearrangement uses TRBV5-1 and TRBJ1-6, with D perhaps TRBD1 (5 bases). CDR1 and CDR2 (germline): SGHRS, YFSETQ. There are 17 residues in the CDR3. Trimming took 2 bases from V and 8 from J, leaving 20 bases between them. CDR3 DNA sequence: TGCGCCAGCAGCTTCATGGACCGAAGGGGTGAGGATTCACCCCTCCACTTT. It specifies CASSFMDRRGEDSPLHF.

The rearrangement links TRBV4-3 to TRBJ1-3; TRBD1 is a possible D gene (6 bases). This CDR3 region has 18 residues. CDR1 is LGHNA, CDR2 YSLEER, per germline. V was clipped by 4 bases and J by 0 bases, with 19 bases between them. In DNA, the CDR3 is TGCGCCAGCAGCCCCCAGCCTCCAGGGGCCCCCTCTGGAAACACCATATATTTT. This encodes CASSPQPPGAPSGNTIYF.

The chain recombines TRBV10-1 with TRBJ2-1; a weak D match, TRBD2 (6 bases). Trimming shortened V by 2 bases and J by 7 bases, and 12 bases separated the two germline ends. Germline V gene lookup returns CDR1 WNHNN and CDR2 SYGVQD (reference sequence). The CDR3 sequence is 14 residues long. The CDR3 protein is CASSEGTRGNEQFF. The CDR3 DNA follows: TGCGCCAGCAGTGAGGGGACCCGGGGGAATGAGCAGTTCTTC.

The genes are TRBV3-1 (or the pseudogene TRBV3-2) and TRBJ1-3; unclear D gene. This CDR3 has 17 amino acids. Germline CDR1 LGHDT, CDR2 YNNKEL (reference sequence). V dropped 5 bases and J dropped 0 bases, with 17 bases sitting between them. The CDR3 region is CASSGWSEPNSGNTIYF. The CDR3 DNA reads TGTGCCAGCAGCGGGTGGAGTGAACCAAACTCTGGAAACACCATATATTTT.

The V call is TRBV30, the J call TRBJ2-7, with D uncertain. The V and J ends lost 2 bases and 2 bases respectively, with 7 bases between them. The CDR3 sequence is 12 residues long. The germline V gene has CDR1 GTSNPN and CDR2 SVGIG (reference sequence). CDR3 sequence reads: CAWSWRTYEQYF. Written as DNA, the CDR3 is TGTGCCTGGAGTTGGCGGACCTACGAGCAGTACTTC.

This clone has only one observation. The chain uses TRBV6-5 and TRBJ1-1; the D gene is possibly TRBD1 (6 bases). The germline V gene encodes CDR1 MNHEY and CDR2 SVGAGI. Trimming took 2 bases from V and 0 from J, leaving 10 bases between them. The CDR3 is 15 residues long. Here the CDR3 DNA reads TGTGCCAGCAGTTACCGGGGGGCCTTGAACACTGAAGCTTTCTTT. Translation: CASSYRGALNTEAFF.

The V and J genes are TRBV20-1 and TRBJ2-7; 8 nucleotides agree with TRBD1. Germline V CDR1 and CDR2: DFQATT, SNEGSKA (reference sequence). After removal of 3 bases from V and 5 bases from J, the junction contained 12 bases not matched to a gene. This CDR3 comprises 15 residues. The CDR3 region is CSASDPTTGAHEQYF. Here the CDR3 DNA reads TGCAGTGCTAGTGACCCGACGACAGGGGCCCACGAGCAGTACTTC.

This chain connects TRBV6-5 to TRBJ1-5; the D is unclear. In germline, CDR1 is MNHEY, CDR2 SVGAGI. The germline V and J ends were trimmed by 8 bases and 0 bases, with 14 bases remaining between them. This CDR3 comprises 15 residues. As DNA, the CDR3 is TGTGCCAGCGGAGCGGATCCATATAGCAATCAGCCCCAGCATTTT. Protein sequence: CASGADPYSNQPQHF.

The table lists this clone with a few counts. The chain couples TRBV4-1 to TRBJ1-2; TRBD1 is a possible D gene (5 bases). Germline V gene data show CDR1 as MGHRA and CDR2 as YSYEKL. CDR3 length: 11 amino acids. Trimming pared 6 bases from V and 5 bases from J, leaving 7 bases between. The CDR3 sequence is CASSGGYGYTF. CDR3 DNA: TGCGCCAGCAGTGGGGGGTATGGCTACACCTTC.

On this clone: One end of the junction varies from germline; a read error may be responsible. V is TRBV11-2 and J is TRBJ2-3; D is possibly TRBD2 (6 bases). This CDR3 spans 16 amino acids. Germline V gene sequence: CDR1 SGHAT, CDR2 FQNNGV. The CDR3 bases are TGTGCCTGCAGGGAGGAGCGGCCCTCGGGGACAGATACGCAGTATTTT. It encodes CACREERPSGTDTQYF.

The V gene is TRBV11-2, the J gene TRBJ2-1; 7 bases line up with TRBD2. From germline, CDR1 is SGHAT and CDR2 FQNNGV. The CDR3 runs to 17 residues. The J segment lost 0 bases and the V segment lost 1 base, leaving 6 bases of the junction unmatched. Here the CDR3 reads CASSLGRGGSSYNEQFF. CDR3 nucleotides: TGTGCCAGCAGCTTAGGGCGGGGCGGGAGCTCCTACAATGAGCAGTTCTTC.

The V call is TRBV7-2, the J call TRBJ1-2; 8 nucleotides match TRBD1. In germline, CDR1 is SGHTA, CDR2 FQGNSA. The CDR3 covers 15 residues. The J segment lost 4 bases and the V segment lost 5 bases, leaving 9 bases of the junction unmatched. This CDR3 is CASSQGQGVVYGYTF. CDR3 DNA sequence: TGTGCCAGCAGCCAAGGACAGGGTGTCGTCTATGGCTACACCTTC. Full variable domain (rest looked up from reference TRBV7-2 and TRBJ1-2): GAGVSQSPSNKVTEKGKDVELRCDPISGHTALYWYRQSLGQGLEFLIYFQGNSAPDKSGLPSDRFSAERTGGSVSTLTIQRTQQEDSAVYLCASSQGQGVVYGYTFGSGTRLTVV.

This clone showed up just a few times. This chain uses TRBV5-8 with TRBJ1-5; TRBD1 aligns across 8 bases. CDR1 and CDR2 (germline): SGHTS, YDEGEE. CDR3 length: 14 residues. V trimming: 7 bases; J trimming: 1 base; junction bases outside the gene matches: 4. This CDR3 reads CASCWTGSNQPQHF. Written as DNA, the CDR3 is TGTGCCAGCTGCTGGACAGGGAGCAATCAGCCCCAGCATTTT.

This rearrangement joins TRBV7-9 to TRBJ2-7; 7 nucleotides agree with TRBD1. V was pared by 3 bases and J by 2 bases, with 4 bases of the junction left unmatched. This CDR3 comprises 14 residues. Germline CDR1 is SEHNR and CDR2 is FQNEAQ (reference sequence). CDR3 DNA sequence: TGTGCCAGCAGCTTGAACAGGGGCCCCTACGAGCAGTACTTC. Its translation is CASSLNRGPYEQYF.

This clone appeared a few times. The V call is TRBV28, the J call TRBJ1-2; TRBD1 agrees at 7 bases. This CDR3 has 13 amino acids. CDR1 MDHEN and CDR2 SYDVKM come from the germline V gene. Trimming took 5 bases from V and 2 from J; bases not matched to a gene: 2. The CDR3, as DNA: TGTGCCAGCAGTAAGGGACAGAACTATGGCTACACCTTC. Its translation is CASSKGQNYGYTF.